The TCR beta chain described here comes from a study of blood T cell repertoires in COVID-19. Study-wide context: Acute and convalescent COVID-19 specimens originated in the United States, Italy and Spain.

Original handling: Counts of nucleated cells, estimated from reference gene primer amplification, were obtained. Sequencing was performed with immunoSEQ multiplex PCR; in TCRdb, only in-frame clones are kept and a portion is missing. V and J calls and clone size are given by that table; D and trimming were obtained from the DNA. The repertoire holds roughly 220,000 clones, with around 88% as singletons. Cohorts were based on clinical histories the participants reported. In this sample, this clone turned up once. The source of this sequence is a woman between 45 and 65 years old with acute COVID-19. Sequencing used PBMCs or T cells enriched from blood (not recorded which).

CDR3: CASRLTGGNEKLFF. As DNA, the CDR3 is TGTGCCAGCAGGTTGACAGGGGGAAACGAAAAACTGTTTTTT. The chain joins TRBV28 to TRBJ1-4; 9 bases are shared with TRBD1. J gave up 8 bases and V 6 bases, and 7 bases lay outside the gene matches. This CDR3 region has 14 residues. CDR1 and CDR2 from the germline V gene are MDHEN and SYDVKM. Looking up the rest from reference TRBV28 and TRBJ1-4 gives the full variable domain: DVKVTQSSRYLVKRTGEKVFLECVQDMDHENMFWYRQDPGLGLRLIYFSYDVKMKEKGDIPEGYSVSREKKERFSLILESASTNQTSMYLCASRLTGGNEKLFFGSGTQLSVL.